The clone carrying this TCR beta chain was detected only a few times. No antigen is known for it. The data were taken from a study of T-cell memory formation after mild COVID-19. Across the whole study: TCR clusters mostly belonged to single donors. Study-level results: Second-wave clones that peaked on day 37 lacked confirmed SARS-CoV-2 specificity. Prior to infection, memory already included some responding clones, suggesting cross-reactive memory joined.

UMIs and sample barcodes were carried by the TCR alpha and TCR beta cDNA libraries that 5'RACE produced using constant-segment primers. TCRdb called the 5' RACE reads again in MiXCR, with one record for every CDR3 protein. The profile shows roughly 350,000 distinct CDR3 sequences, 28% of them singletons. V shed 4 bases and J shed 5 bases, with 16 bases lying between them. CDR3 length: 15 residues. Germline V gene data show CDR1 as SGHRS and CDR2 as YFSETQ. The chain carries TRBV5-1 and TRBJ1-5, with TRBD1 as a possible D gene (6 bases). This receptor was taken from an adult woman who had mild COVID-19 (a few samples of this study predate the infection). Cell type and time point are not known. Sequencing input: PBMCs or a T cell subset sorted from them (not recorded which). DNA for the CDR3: TGCGCCAGCAGCCCTAACGGGGGGCCTGATCAGCCCCAGCATTTT. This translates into CASSPNGGPDQPQHF. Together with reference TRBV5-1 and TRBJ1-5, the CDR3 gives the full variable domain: KAGVTQTPRYLIKTRGQQVTLSCSPISGHRSVSWYQQTPGQGLQFLFEYFSETQRNKGNFPGRFSGRQFSNSRSEMNVSTLELGDSALYLCASSPNGGPDQPQHFGDGTRLSIL.